The T cell receptor (beta chain) under discussion was sequenced for a study of Graves' ophthalmopathy and Graves' hyperthyroidism. Amplified TCR beta CDR3 regions were obtained using RNA transcripts as template. RT-PCR was first run with HTBI primers, then multiplex PCR in a second round. MiXCR, run by TCRdb on the multiplex PCR reads, gives a single entry per CDR3 protein. The sample has 45,000 to 60,000 distinct CDR3 sequences; roughly half are singletons. The germline gives CDR1 GTSNPN, CDR2 SVGIG (reference sequence). There are 13 residues in the CDR3. Ophthalmopathy donors' eye disease showed moderate-to-severe activity, CAS of at least 3, NOSPECS of at least 4 and duration under 3 months. Patients were excluded if they had other autoimmune diseases or uncontrolled infections, and likewise if pregnancy or lactation applied. Points on this clonotype: A much larger clone differs from this one at a single base, so this may be a read error.

Sequencing input: peripheral blood. The sequence was obtained from an adult woman with Graves' ophthalmopathy. This chain joins TRBV30 and TRBJ1-5; possibly TRBD1 for D (5 bases). The DNA of the CDR3 is TGTGCCTGGAGTGTCCAGGGTCATCAGCCCCGGCATTTT. This sequence encodes CAWSVQGHQPRHF. The variable domain in full, with the rest retrieved from reference TRBV30 and TRBJ1-5, is SQTIHQWPATLVQPVGSPLSLECTVEGTSNPNLYWYRQAAGRGLQLLFYSVGIGQISSEVPQNLSASRPQDRQFILSSKKLLLSDSGFYLCAWSVQGHQPRHFGDGTRLSIL.